These 18 T cell receptor beta chains originate from one sample sequenced in a study of blood T cell repertoires in COVID-19. The data were produced by immunoSEQ multiplex PCR, yet TCRdb's version contains in-frame clones alone and is incomplete. Here the sample spans 250,000 to 400,000 clones, roughly 91% being singletons. Sequencing was performed on peripheral blood. The origin of the receptors is a man aged 45 to 65 with active or convalescent COVID-19.

This chain links TRBV7-9 with TRBJ1-4; D not resolved. V dropped 5 bases and J dropped 8 bases, with 15 bases sitting between them. The V gene's germline CDR1 is SEHNR and CDR2 FQNEAQ (reference sequence). This CDR3 has 14 residues. In DNA, the CDR3 is TGTGCCAGCAGCCGCGGGGAGGCTGAAGAAAAACTGTTTTTT. It specifies CASSRGEAEEKLFF.

This chain joins TRBV7-8 and TRBJ1-4, with unresolved D. Germline loops: CDR1 SGHVS, CDR2 FQNEAQ. The V end lost 3 bases, the J end lost 7 bases, and 18 bases lay between the germline ends. This CDR3 has 16 amino acids. The CDR3 bases are TGTGCCAGCAGCTTGTTCGCGAACAGACAAACTGAAAAACTGTTTTTT. This translates into CASSLFANRQTEKLFF.

This CDR3 reads CASSRLSTGTNEKLFF. The CDR3 region has the DNA TGTGCCAGCAGCCGACTCTCGACAGGGACTAATGAAAAACTGTTTTTT. This sequence joins TRBV4-2 and TRBJ1-4; 7 bases are a match to TRBD1. CDR1 is LGHNA and CDR2 is YNFKEQ in the germline V gene. The CDR3 sequence is 16 residues long. V lost 4 bases, J lost 2 bases, and 7 bases stayed unmatched.

The chain recombines TRBV28 with TRBJ1-6; D might be TRBD1 (6 bases). This CDR3 spans 16 amino acids. CDR1 MDHEN and CDR2 SYDVKM come from the germline V gene. V was pared by 6 bases and J by 10 bases, with 22 bases between. The CDR3 loop is CASRSQRGAVGSPLHF. For the CDR3, the DNA is TGTGCCAGCAGGTCCCAGCGGGGGGCCGTGGGATCACCCCTCCACTTT.

V is TRBV2 and J is TRBJ2-7; TRBD2 is a possible D gene (6 bases). In germline, CDR1 is SNHLY, CDR2 FYNNEI. V was trimmed by 8 bases and J by 0 bases, leaving 14 bases between them. The CDR3 totals 14 residues. CDR3 region: CASGGLHSSYEQYF. CDR3 nucleotides: TGTGCCAGCGGGGGACTCCACAGCTCCTACGAGCAGTACTTC.

The J gene is TRBJ1-2, the V gene TRBV6-5; D might be TRBD1 (5 bases). Trimming shortened V by 0 bases and J by 5 bases, and 10 bases separated the two germline ends. Germline lookup yields CDR1 MNHEY and CDR2 SVGAGI. The CDR3 extends over 14 amino acids. DNA of the CDR3: TGTGCCAGCAGTTACTCCCAGGGTAGATATGGCTACACCTTC. Its translation: CASSYSQGRYGYTF.

This clone showed up just a few times. This chain joins TRBV6-5 and TRBJ2-2, with 8 bases that match TRBD1. Germline assignment: CDR1 MNHEY and CDR2 SVGAGI. J lost 4 bases, V lost 2 bases, and 6 bases had no gene match. This CDR3 is built from 16 residues. CDR3: CASSYTLTGGTGELFF. The DNA of the CDR3 is TGTGCCAGCAGTTACACGCTTACAGGGGGCACCGGGGAGCTGTTTTTT.

The rearrangement joins TRBV21-1 to TRBJ2-1; TRBD1, the table's D call, was not compared with the DNA. TRBV21-1 has pseudogene status. The CDR3 spans 15 residues. The CDR3: CASSTGTGEYNEQFF. CDR3 nucleotides: TGTGCCAGCAGTACCGGGACAGGGGAGTACAATGAGCAGTTCTTC.

The chain uses TRBV7-9 and TRBJ1-2; D uncertain. Germline CDR1 and CDR2: SEHNR and FQNEAQ (reference sequence). The ends were cut back, 2 bases at V and 0 bases at J, with 4 bases in the middle. CDR3 length equals 13 residues. CDR3 sequence: CASSLSANYGYTF. CDR3 sequence (DNA): TGTGCCAGCAGCTTATCTGCTAACTATGGCTACACCTTC.

The chain uses TRBV2 and TRBJ1-4; D might be TRBD1 (5 bases). Germline V gene lookup returns CDR1 SNHLY and CDR2 FYNNEI. This CDR3 has 17 residues. The germline V and J ends were trimmed by 7 bases and 8 bases, with 26 bases remaining between them. CDR3 in DNA: TGTGCCAGCACCACCTCCCCCGGGGGAGTCAGACAGGAAAAACTGTTTTTT. Protein product: CASTTSPGGVRQEKLFF. The complete variable domain, with remaining parts taken from reference TRBV2 and TRBJ1-4, reads EPEVTQTPSHQVTQMGQEVILRCVPISNHLYFYWYRQILGQKVEFLVSFYNNEISEKSEIFDDQFSVERPDGSNFTLKIRSTKLEDSAMYFCASTTSPGGVRQEKLFFGSGTQLSVL.

V usage is TRBV28 and J usage is TRBJ1-6; D is unclear. V lost 5 bases, J lost 8 bases, and 13 bases lay in between. This CDR3 is 14 amino acids long. Germline V CDR1 and CDR2: MDHEN, SYDVKM. The CDR3, as DNA: TGTGCCAGCAGTCCACCAGGCCAGGATTCACCCCTCCACTTT. This encodes CASSPPGQDSPLHF. The full variable domain, with the rest looked up from reference TRBV28 and TRBJ1-6, is DVKVTQSSRYLVKRTGEKVFLECVQDMDHENMFWYRQDPGLGLRLIYFSYDVKMKEKGDIPEGYSVSREKKERFSLILESASTNQTSMYLCASSPPGQDSPLHFGNGTRLTVT.

The rearrangement links TRBV5-1 to TRBJ2-5; 8 bases line up with TRBD1. The V and J ends lost 2 bases and 2 bases, in that order; junction bases with no gene match: 5. Germline CDR1 reads SGHRS; CDR2 reads YFSETQ. The CDR3 is 15 amino acids. Here the CDR3 reads CASSFLGQEQETQYF. Written as DNA, the CDR3 is TGCGCCAGCAGCTTCCTGGGACAGGAGCAAGAGACCCAGTACTTC.

The chain is built from TRBV18 and TRBJ2-7; 8 bases are a match to TRBD1. The CDR3 has 13 amino acids. J was trimmed by 3 bases and V by 3 bases; bases with no gene match: 1. Germline loops: CDR1 KGHSH, CDR2 LQKENI. CDR3 DNA: TGTGCCAGCTCACCGGACAGGGTCTACGAGCAGTACTTC. This encodes CASSPDRVYEQYF.

The chain is built from TRBV19 and TRBJ1-1, with TRBD1 matching 8 bases. Germline CDR1 LNHDA, CDR2 SQIVND (reference sequence). With V trimmed by 1 base and J by 2 bases, 6 bases remained unmatched. This CDR3 contains 16 residues. CDR3 sequence (DNA): TGTGCCAGTAGTATAGGGGGAGCAGGGGGCAACACTGAAGCTTTCTTT. It specifies CASSIGGAGGNTEAFF.

CDR3 amino acids: CTSSQDAKGLAGGNEQFF. CDR3 in DNA: TGCACCAGCAGCCAAGATGCCAAGGGACTAGCGGGGGGCAATGAGCAGTTCTTC. The genes are TRBV1 and TRBJ2-1; TRBD2 is taken as the D call from the table, unchecked against the DNA. TRBV1 is described as a pseudogene. The CDR3 totals 18 residues.

The V gene is TRBV13, the J gene TRBJ2-7, with 7 bases fitting TRBD2. Looked up from germline, CDR1 is PRHDT and CDR2 is FYEKMQ (reference sequence). With 2 bases clipped from V and 7 bases from J, the junction kept 8 bases outside the gene matches. The length of the CDR3 is 14 residues. CDR3 region: CASSLIVGEGEQYF. The CDR3 bases are TGTGCCAGCAGCTTAATTGTCGGGGAGGGGGAGCAGTACTTC.

The V call is TRBV21-1, the J call TRBJ1-1; TRBD1, as called in the table, went unchecked against the DNA. TRBV21-1 constitutes a pseudogene. The CDR3 consists of 16 residues. The CDR3 DNA sequence: TGTGCCAGCAGCAAACCACAGGACAGGGGGCAGATGGAAGCTTTCTTT. This encodes CASSKPQDRGQMEAFF.

The CDR3: CASSPLEGGGTDTQYF. CDR3 sequence (DNA): TGTGCCAGCTCACCACTCGAGGGAGGGGGTACAGATACGCAGTATTTT. The chain uses TRBV18 and TRBJ2-3; D is possibly TRBD2 (7 bases). Trimming pared 1 base from V and 3 bases from J, leaving 14 bases between. The CDR3 sequence is 16 residues long. Germline CDR1 and CDR2: KGHSH and LQKENI.